Following are 15 T cell receptor beta chains from one sample sequenced in a study of shared clonotypes between healthy human individuals (dated by TCRdb to 2019 to 2021). Libraries were built with the immunoSEQ multiplex PCR assay. This is the immuneACCESS table as TCRdb keeps it, with only in-frame sequences that have V and J called. A part of the clones is gone; compared with another copy, unresolved V genes explain less than half, and the rest is unexplained. Across this sample there are fewer than 350,000 clones, with around nine tenths seen only once. The top ten clones comprise 15% to 20% of the sample. Sequencing was carried out using memory CD8+ T cells sorted from blood. Per the publication, the cell subset or site label means: CD45RO+ cells pooled with CCR7-negative TemRA cells. The receptors were gathered from a man between 18 and 35 years old in good health.

V gene TRBV4-1 combines with J gene TRBJ2-5; TRBD1 aligns across 11 bases. The CDR3 loop spans 17 amino acids. Germline CDR1 is MGHRA and CDR2 is YSYEKL. V dropped 3 bases and J dropped 0; count of bases not matched to a gene: 6. This chain's CDR3 is CASSHDGTGGYQETQYF. The CDR3 DNA sequence: TGCGCCAGCAGCCATGATGGGACAGGGGGGTACCAAGAGACCCAGTACTTC.

V is TRBV9 and J is TRBJ1-1; tentative D call: TRBD1 (5 bases). V lost 4 bases and J lost 1, with 14 bases in between. In germline, CDR1 is SGDLS, CDR2 YYNGEE. This CDR3 has 15 residues. The chain's CDR3 is CASSSRDVSNTEAFF. The CDR3 nucleotides are TGTGCCAGCAGCTCCCGGGACGTATCGAACACTGAAGCTTTCTTT.

The V and J genes are TRBV2 and TRBJ2-7, with 7 bases fitting TRBD1. V lost 3 bases and J lost 5; bases outside the gene matches: 7. CDR3 length: 14 amino acids. CDR1 SNHLY and CDR2 FYNNEI come from the germline V gene. CDR3 DNA: TGTGCCAGCAGTGATATAGACAGGGCTAACGAGCAGTACTTC. Translated, it gives CASSDIDRANEQYF.

CDR3 sequence (DNA): TGTGCCAGCAGTTACCCAACAGACTGGGGAGACACTGAAGCTTTCTTT. Its translation: CASSYPTDWGDTEAFF. The V gene is TRBV6-5, the J gene TRBJ1-1, with D uncertain. The length of the CDR3 is 16 residues. The V end was cut by 2 bases, the J end by 3 bases, with 16 bases between. Germline V gene lookup returns CDR1 MNHEY and CDR2 SVGAGI.

This rearrangement joins TRBV28 to TRBJ1-5; 7 bases line up with TRBD1. CDR3 length: 15 amino acids. V dropped 1 base and J dropped 6; count of bases not matched to a gene: 6. Germline loops: CDR1 MDHEN, CDR2 SYDVKM. In DNA form, the CDR3 reads TGTGCCAGCAGTTTATCCACAGGGGTTGGTCAGCCCCAGCATTTT. The encoded protein is CASSLSTGVGQPQHF.

The chain uses TRBV5-1 and TRBJ2-7; 9 bases are a match to TRBD1. Germline CDR1 reads SGHRS; CDR2 reads YFSETQ. There are 13 residues in the CDR3. Losses at the gene ends were 8 bases for V and 4 bases for J; bases not matched to a gene: 7. The CDR3 DNA reads as TGCGCCAGTTCACAGGGGGCGCAATACGAGCAGTACTTC. Translation gives CASSQGAQYEQYF.

The chain couples TRBV19 to TRBJ1-5, with D possibly being TRBD1 (6 bases). The V end was cut by 4 bases, the J end by 0 bases, with 16 bases between. CDR1 LNHDA and CDR2 SQIVND come from the germline V gene (reference sequence). The CDR3 runs to 17 residues. The CDR3 DNA follows: TGTGCCAGTAGTACAGGACAGTACCTCTATAGCAATCAGCCCCAGCATTTT. Protein sequence: CASSTGQYLYSNQPQHF.

This clone came up a few times. This chain links TRBV7-8 with TRBJ1-5, with D perhaps TRBD1 (6 bases). Germline V lookup: CDR1 SGHVS, CDR2 FQNEAQ. The CDR3 extends over 16 amino acids. The V gene lost 1 base and the J gene lost 3 bases, with 13 bases spanning the gap. The DNA of the CDR3 is TGTGCCAGCAGCTTAGGCGCCAGGGGCACCAATCAGCCCCAGCATTTT. Encoded protein: CASSLGARGTNQPQHF.

The V call is TRBV4-3, the J call TRBJ2-4; D unresolved. Trimming removed 0 bases from V and 1 base from J, with 10 bases in between. Germline V gene sequence: CDR1 LGHNA, CDR2 YSLEER. The CDR3 length is 16 residues. This CDR3 is CASSQDRVAAKNIQYF. The CDR3 region has the DNA TGCGCCAGCAGCCAAGATCGGGTGGCCGCCAAAAACATTCAGTACTTC.

Notes on this clone: One end of the junction does not line up with germline, which may come from a read error. This same CDR3 is encoded by further DNA sequences in the sample. The chain employs TRBV11-2 and TRBJ2-7; TRBD2 matches at 9 bases. The CDR3 is 16 amino acids. Germline loops: CDR1 SGHAT, CDR2 FQNNGV. The CDR3 here is CASSQGLAVSSYEQYF. In DNA, the CDR3 is TGCGCCAGCAGCCAGGGACTAGCTGTGAGCTCCTACGAGCAGTACTTC.

V usage is TRBV7-9 and J usage is TRBJ2-2; weak D call: TRBD2 (6 bases). The germline gives CDR1 SEHNR, CDR2 FQNEAQ (reference sequence). This CDR3 spans 17 amino acids. The V end was cut by 3 bases, the J end by 1 base, with 15 bases between. DNA of the CDR3: TGTGCCAGCAGCTTGGCGGGAAGGAGAGGGAACACCGGGGAGCTGTTTTTT. Translated, it gives CASSLAGRRGNTGELFF.

This clone was observed a few times. The chain links TRBV13 to TRBJ2-3, with D possibly TRBD2 on 7 matching bases. Trimming pared 5 bases from V and 5 bases from J, leaving 14 bases between. The germline gives CDR1 PRHDT, CDR2 FYEKMQ (reference sequence). This CDR3 has 14 residues. This CDR3 reads CASSTRGAQDTQYF. CDR3 bases: TGTGCCAGCAGCACCCGGGGGGCCCAAGATACGCAGTATTTT.

The chain recombines TRBV5-1 with TRBJ2-7; 12 nucleotides match TRBD1. CDR3 length equals 14 residues. J was trimmed by 5 bases and V by 4 bases; bases with no gene match: 4. Per the germline V gene, CDR1 is SGHRS and CDR2 is YFSETQ. Here the CDR3 reads CASSGTGGRNEQYF. CDR3 nucleotide sequence: TGCGCCAGCAGCGGGACAGGGGGCAGGAACGAGCAGTACTTC.

The rearrangement links TRBV10-1 to TRBJ1-2, with D unresolved. The CDR3 contains 12 residues. The V end was cut by 3 bases, the J end by 4 bases, with 6 bases between. Germline CDR1 is WNHNN and CDR2 is SYGVQD (reference sequence). CDR3: CASSDGVYGYTF. The DNA for the CDR3 is TGCGCCAGCAGTGATGGGGTCTATGGCTACACCTTC.

The genes are TRBV7-8 and TRBJ2-7; 11 bases align to TRBD2. J gave up 7 bases and V 5 bases, and 10 bases lay outside the gene matches. The CDR3 covers 15 residues. Looked up from germline, CDR1 is SGHVS and CDR2 is FQNEAQ. CDR3 coding DNA: TGTGCCAGCAGCATAAGACTAGCGGGAACGGGGGAGCAGTACTTC. Its translation: CASSIRLAGTGEQYF.